The rows below give T cell receptor beta chains drawn from one sample of a study of blood T cell repertoires in COVID-19. TCRdb's table, derived via immunoSEQ multiplex PCR, lists solely in-frame clones and lacks some. The sample carries about 110,000 clones, more than 60% recorded once. Source material: peripheral blood. All receptors derive from a man aged 65-85 years with active or convalescent COVID-19. CDR3s leave out the opening cysteine and the closing phenylalanine or tryptophan. The order of the fields is V gene, J gene, CDR3 protein.

V gene: TRBV27
J gene: TRBJ2-5
CDR3 protein: ASSPRAPMYQETQY

V gene: TRBV19
J gene: TRBJ2-3
CDR3 protein: ASSIRISTDTQY

V gene: TRBV6-5
J gene: TRBJ1-2
CDR3 protein: ASSFRDREYGYT

V gene: TRBV9
J gene: TRBJ1-1
CDR3 protein: ASSASGTVANTEAF

V gene: TRBV6-6
J gene: TRBJ2-7
CDR3 protein: ASSYWGQGYEQY

V gene: TRBV25-1
J gene: TRBJ2-1
CDR3 protein: ASNPGGGEQF

V gene: TRBV6-5
J gene: TRBJ1-5
CDR3 protein: ASSRTGDNQPQH

V gene: TRBV5-1
J gene: TRBJ1-1
CDR3 protein: ASSLKLDTEAF

V gene: TRBV5-5
J gene: TRBJ2-3
CDR3 protein: ASSVVDRTTDTQY

V gene: TRBV19
J gene: TRBJ2-1
CDR3 protein: ASKAWDREPNEQF

V gene: TRBV19
J gene: TRBJ1-1
CDR3 protein: ASHRNMNTEAF

V gene: TRBV3-1/TRBV3-2
J gene: TRBJ1-6
CDR3 protein: ASSQAQGGRPLH

V gene: TRBV6-6
J gene: TRBJ1-5
CDR3 protein: ASNGLYSNQPQH

V gene: TRBV5-1
J gene: TRBJ1-1
CDR3 protein: ASRGDSGNTEAF

V gene: TRBV10-3
J gene: TRBJ2-3
CDR3 protein: AISRLAGDTDTQY

V gene: TRBV5-1
J gene: TRBJ1-1
CDR3 protein: ASSLSGGLTEAF

V gene: TRBV9
J gene: TRBJ2-2
CDR3 protein: ASSVGVPTGELF

V gene: TRBV2
J gene: TRBJ1-3
CDR3 protein: ASRLDRVGNTIY

V gene: TRBV6-5
J gene: TRBJ1-3
CDR3 protein: ASGDRGVTIY

V gene: TRBV4-1
J gene: TRBJ2-3
CDR3 protein: ASSQDRGGLISTDTQY

V gene: TRBV19
J gene: TRBJ1-2
CDR3 protein: ASRSTAYNYGYT

V gene: TRBV2
J gene: TRBJ2-2
CDR3 protein: ASSESLVGELF

V gene: TRBV12-5
J gene: TRBJ2-7
CDR3 protein: ASGFPPQGPSSYEQY

V gene: TRBV7-2
J gene: TRBJ2-1
CDR3 protein: ASSFRAGGRYNEQF

V gene: TRBV3-1/TRBV3-2
J gene: TRBJ1-2
CDR3 protein: ASSRTRLGNYGYT

V gene: TRBV5-4
J gene: TRBJ2-7
CDR3 protein: ASSFTGGHEQY

V gene: TRBV24-1
J gene: TRBJ2-1
CDR3 protein: ATSDRTSQGRDEQF

V gene: TRBV19
J gene: TRBJ2-5
CDR3 protein: ASGTGNLRGETQY

V gene: TRBV3-1/TRBV3-2
J gene: TRBJ2-1
CDR3 protein: ASSQGRPGQLEF

V gene: TRBV5-1
J gene: TRBJ1-5
CDR3 protein: ASSVDINQPQH